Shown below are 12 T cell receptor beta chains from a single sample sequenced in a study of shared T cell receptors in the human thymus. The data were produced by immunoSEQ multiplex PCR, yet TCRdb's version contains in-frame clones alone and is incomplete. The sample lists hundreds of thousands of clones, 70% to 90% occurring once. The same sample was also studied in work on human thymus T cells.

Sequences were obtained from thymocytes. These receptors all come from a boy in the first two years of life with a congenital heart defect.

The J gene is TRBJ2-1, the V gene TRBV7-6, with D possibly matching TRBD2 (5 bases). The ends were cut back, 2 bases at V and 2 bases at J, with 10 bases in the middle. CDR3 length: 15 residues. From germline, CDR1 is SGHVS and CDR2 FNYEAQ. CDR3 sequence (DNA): TGTGCCAGCAGCTTACTAGCCTCGACCTACAATGAGCAGTTCTTC. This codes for CASSLLASTYNEQFF.

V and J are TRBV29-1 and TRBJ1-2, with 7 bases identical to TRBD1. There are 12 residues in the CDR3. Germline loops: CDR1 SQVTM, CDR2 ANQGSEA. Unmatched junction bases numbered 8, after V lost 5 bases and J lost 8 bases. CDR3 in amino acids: CSVITGVGGYTF. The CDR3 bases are TGCAGCGTTATTACAGGGGTCGGGGGCTACACCTTC.

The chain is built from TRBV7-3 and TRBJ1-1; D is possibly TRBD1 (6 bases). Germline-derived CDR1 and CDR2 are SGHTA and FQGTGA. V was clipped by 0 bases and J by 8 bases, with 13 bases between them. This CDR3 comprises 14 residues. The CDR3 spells CASSLTGQFSEAFF. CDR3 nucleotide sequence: TGTGCCAGCAGCTTAACCGGACAGTTTTCCGAAGCTTTCTTT.

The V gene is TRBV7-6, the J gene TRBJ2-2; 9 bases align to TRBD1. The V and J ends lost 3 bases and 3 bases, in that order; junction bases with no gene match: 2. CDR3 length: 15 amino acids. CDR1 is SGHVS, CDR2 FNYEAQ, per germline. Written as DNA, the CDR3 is TGTGCCAGCAGCTTGCGGACAGGGGACACCGGGGAGCTGTTTTTT. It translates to CASSLRTGDTGELFF.

Here the CDR3 reads CASSFGGGYTF. CDR3 DNA sequence: TGTGCCAGCAGTTTTGGCGGGGGCTACACCTTC. The chain has TRBV28 and TRBJ1-2; D remains ambiguous. Trimming took off 3 bases at V and 8 bases at J, with 7 bases between the two ends. This CDR3 has 11 amino acids. Looked up from germline, CDR1 is MDHEN and CDR2 is SYDVKM.

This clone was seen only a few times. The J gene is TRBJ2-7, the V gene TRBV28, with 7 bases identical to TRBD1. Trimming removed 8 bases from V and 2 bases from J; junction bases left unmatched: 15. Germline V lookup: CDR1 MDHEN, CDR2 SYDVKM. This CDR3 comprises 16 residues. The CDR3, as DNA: TGTGCCAGCTGCCGATCGTCCGACAGGGTCCCCTACGAGCAGTACTTC. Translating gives CASCRSSDRVPYEQYF.

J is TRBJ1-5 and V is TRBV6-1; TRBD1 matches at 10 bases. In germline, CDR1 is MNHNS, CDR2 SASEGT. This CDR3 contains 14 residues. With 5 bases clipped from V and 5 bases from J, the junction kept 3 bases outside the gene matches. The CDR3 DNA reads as TGTGCCAGCAGTCCCGGGACAGGGGATCAGCCCCAGCATTTT. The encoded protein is CASSPGTGDQPQHF.

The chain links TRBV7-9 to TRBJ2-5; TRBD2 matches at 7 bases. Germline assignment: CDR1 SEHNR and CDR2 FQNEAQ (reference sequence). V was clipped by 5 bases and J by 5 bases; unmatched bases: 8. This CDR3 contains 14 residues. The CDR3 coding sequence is TGTGCCAGCAGCGCCGCGCAGGGAGGGGAGACCCAGTACTTC. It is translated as CASSAAQGGETQYF.

Here the CDR3 reads CATSRTGDQSSYNEQFF. The CDR3 nucleotides are TGTGCCACCAGCAGAACAGGGGATCAAAGCTCCTACAATGAGCAGTTCTTC. The chain couples TRBV15 to TRBJ2-1; TRBD1 agrees at 7 bases. The CDR3 runs to 17 residues. CDR1 and CDR2 from the germline V gene are LNHNV and YYDKDF (reference sequence). Trimming cost V 2 bases and J 0 bases; bases outside gene matches: 7.

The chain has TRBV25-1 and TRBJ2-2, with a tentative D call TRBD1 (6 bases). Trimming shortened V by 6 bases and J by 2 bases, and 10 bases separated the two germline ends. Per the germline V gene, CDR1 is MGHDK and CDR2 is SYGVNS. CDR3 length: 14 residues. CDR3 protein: CASSKQGNTGELFF. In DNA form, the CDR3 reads TGTGCCAGCAGCAAACAGGGTAACACCGGGGAGCTGTTTTTT.

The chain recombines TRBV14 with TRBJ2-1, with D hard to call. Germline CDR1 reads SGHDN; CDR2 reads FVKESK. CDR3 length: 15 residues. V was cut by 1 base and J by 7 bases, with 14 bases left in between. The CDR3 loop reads CASSQGLVRENEQFF. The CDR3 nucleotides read TGTGCCAGCAGCCAAGGTCTCGTCCGAGAAAATGAGCAGTTCTTC.

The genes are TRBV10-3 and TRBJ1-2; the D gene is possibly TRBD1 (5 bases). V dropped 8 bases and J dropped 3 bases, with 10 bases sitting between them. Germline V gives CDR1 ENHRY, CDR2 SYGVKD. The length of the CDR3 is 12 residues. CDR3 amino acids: CAIFDRDYGYTF. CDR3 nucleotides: TGTGCCATCTTTGACAGAGACTATGGCTACACCTTC.